These 23 T cell receptor beta chains were all obtained from the same sample, sequenced in a study of T cells in Graves' hyperthyroidism and ophthalmopathy. It was RNA transcripts that yielded the amplified TCR beta CDR3 regions. The TCR CDR3 first-round RT-PCR relied on the HTBI primer set. A single record per CDR3 protein comes from TCRdb applying MiXCR to the multiplex PCR reads. The sample comprises 300,000 to 450,000 distinct CDR3 sequences, approximately 14% of which are singletons, and about a quarter rests with the top ten. Sequencing was done on a sample of blood. These receptor sequences come from a woman in her late teens or twenties with Graves' hyperthyroidism that later progressed to Graves' ophthalmopathy.

Many counts were recorded for this clonotype. The V and J genes are TRBV29-1 and TRBJ2-3; perhaps TRBD2 as D (6 bases). The CDR3 runs to 15 residues. Trimming left V 4 bases short and J 4 bases short, with 18 bases between. The germline V gene encodes CDR1 SQVTM and CDR2 ANQGSEA. CDR3 amino acids: CSVGTNGGYADTQYF. CDR3 bases: TGCAGCGTTGGTACTAACGGGGGTTACGCAGATACGCAGTATTTT.

This clonotype came up a few times. The chain links TRBV5-4 to TRBJ2-7; TRBD2 agrees at 8 bases. Trimming at V came to 4 bases and at J to 3 bases, leaving 6 bases not matched to a gene. The CDR3 is 14 amino acids. Looked up from germline, CDR1 is SGHNT and CDR2 is YYREEE (reference sequence). CDR3 amino acids: CASSLSGAGYEQYF. As DNA, the CDR3 is TGTGCCAGCAGCCTTAGCGGGGCCGGCTACGAGCAGTACTTC. The variable domain in full, with the rest retrieved from reference TRBV5-4 and TRBJ2-7, is ETGVTQSPTHLIKTRGQQVTLRCSSQSGHNTVSWYQQALGQGPQFIFQYYREEENGRGNFPPRFSGLQFPNYSSELNVNALELDDSALYLCASSLSGAGYEQYFGPGTRLTVT.

This clonotype came up many times. V usage is TRBV6-1 and J usage is TRBJ2-3; possibly TRBD1 for D (6 bases). This CDR3 comprises 17 residues. CDR1 and CDR2 from the germline V gene are MNHNS and SASEGT. Trimming shortened V by 5 bases and J by 3 bases, and 21 bases separated the two germline ends. Here the CDR3 DNA reads TGTGCCAGCAGTTATCTCACAGGGTCCGTAGGAACAGATACGCAGTATTTT. Translating it yields CASSYLTGSVGTDTQYF.

The rearrangement uses TRBV14 and TRBJ2-7; 7 bases line up with TRBD2. With 9 bases clipped from V and 7 bases from J, the junction kept 24 bases outside the gene matches. The CDR3 loop spans 17 amino acids. Per the germline V gene, CDR1 is SGHDN and CDR2 is FVKESK. Written as DNA, the CDR3 is TGTGCCAGGGCGTCAGGTATCACAGCTCTACACGGGGGGGAGCAGTACTTC. Translation gives CARASGITALHGGEQYF. The variable domain in full, completed from reference TRBV14 and TRBJ2-7, reads EAGVTQFPSHSVIEKGQTVTLRCDPISGHDNLYWYRRVMGKEIKFLLHFVKESKQDESGMPNNRFLAERTGGTYSTLKVQPAELEDSGVYFCARASGITALHGGEQYFGPGTRLTVT.

About this clonotype itself: This could be a read error, since a much larger clone is one nucleotide away. The V call is TRBV28, the J call TRBJ1-1; a possible D gene is TRBD1 (6 bases). This CDR3 is 13 amino acids long. CDR1 MDHEN and CDR2 SYDVKM come from the germline V gene. Trimming left V 5 bases short and J 7 bases short, with 14 bases between. CDR3 nucleotide sequence: TGTGCCAGCAGTCCCCGGACAGACCTTGAAGCTTTCTTT. Residues: CASSPRTDLEAFF.

This clonotype was seen ten or more times. The J gene is TRBJ1-3, the V gene TRBV2, with D possibly matching TRBD1 (5 bases). This CDR3 has 15 residues. Trimming pared 3 bases from V and 2 bases from J, leaving 11 bases between. Germline CDR1 is SNHLY and CDR2 is FYNNEI. CDR3 amino acids: CASSDAGGAGNTIYF. The CDR3 nucleotides are TGTGCCAGCAGTGATGCCGGGGGGGCTGGAAACACCATATATTTT.

This clonotype was counted at least ten times. The V gene is TRBV20-1, the J gene TRBJ2-7; TRBD2 might be the D (5 bases). Germline V gene sequence: CDR1 DFQATT, CDR2 SNEGSKA (reference sequence). V lost 6 bases, J lost 1 base, and 19 bases lay in between. The CDR3 spans 15 residues. CDR3 residues: CSAQGLRLDSYEQYF. The CDR3 DNA is TGCAGTGCCCAAGGACTGAGGCTCGATTCCTACGAGCAGTACTTC.

This chain links TRBV5-1 with TRBJ2-3; 8 bases map to TRBD2. V lost 1 base to trimming and J lost 5 bases; unmatched junction nucleotides: 24. The CDR3 is made up of 21 amino acids. Germline CDR1 SGHRS, CDR2 YFSETQ. CDR3 region: CASSLSVRYSGSQTAVDTQYF. DNA for the CDR3: TGCGCCAGCAGCTTGTCGGTGAGGTACAGCGGGAGTCAAACCGCGGTAGATACGCAGTATTTT.

This clonotype was detected ten times or more. The chain combines TRBV7-9 with TRBJ2-3; D may be TRBD1 (6 bases). The V gene lost 4 bases and the J gene lost 3 bases, with 17 bases spanning the gap. CDR1 and CDR2 (germline): SEHNR, FQNEAQ (reference sequence). This CDR3 contains 16 residues. As DNA, the CDR3 is TGTGCCAGCAGCTCGAACGACAGGCGGGTGACAGATACGCAGTATTTT. Its protein product is CASSSNDRRVTDTQYF. Looking up the rest from reference TRBV7-9 and TRBJ2-3 gives the full variable domain: DTGVSQNPRHKITKRGQNVTFRCDPISEHNRLYWYRQTLGQGPEFLTYFQNEAQLEKSRLLSDRFSAERPKGSFSTLEIQRTEQGDSAMYLCASSSNDRRVTDTQYFGPGTRLTVL.

This clonotype was counted many times. V gene TRBV6-1 combines with J gene TRBJ2-4, with D possibly matching TRBD1 (5 bases). This CDR3 is 16 amino acids long. Per the germline V gene, CDR1 is MNHNS and CDR2 is SASEGT. The ends were cut back, 0 bases at V and 0 bases at J, with 9 bases in the middle. CDR3 sequence reads: CASSEASRVAKNIQYF. The CDR3 DNA reads TGTGCCAGCAGTGAAGCGAGCAGGGTAGCCAAAAACATTCAGTACTTC.

This clonotype came up a few times. The rearrangement uses TRBV20-1 and TRBJ2-1; 7 nucleotides line up with TRBD1. J lost 6 bases, V lost 3 bases, and 11 bases had no gene match. The CDR3 loop spans 15 amino acids. Per the germline V gene, CDR1 is DFQATT and CDR2 is SNEGSKA (reference sequence). CDR3 region: CSASSTGVDLNEQFF. CDR3 in DNA: TGCAGTGCTAGTAGTACAGGGGTTGATCTCAATGAGCAGTTCTTC.

Comments on this clonotype: A read error may explain this, as a much larger clone is one base away. The J gene is TRBJ1-1, the V gene TRBV28; 7 bases map to TRBD1. The germline gives CDR1 MDHEN, CDR2 SYDVKM. The junction had 24 bases not matched to a gene; V was cut back by 10 bases and J by 1 base. The CDR3 sequence is 19 residues long. The CDR3 is CAISPVRYTQGPSNTEAFF. The CDR3 nucleotides are TGTGCCATCAGCCCCGTCCGGTACACACAGGGGCCTTCGAACACTGAAGCTTTCTTT. The whole variable domain, filled in from reference TRBV28 and TRBJ1-1, reads DVKVTQSSRYLVKRTGEKVFLECVQDMDHENMFWYRQDPGLGLRLIYFSYDVKMKEKGDIPEGYSVSREKKERFSLILESASTNQTSMYLCAISPVRYTQGPSNTEAFFGQGTRLTVV.

V is TRBV6-5 and J is TRBJ2-1; 7 bases fit TRBD2. Germline loops: CDR1 MNHEY, CDR2 SVGAGI. This CDR3 has 16 amino acids. Unmatched junction bases numbered 18, after V lost 6 bases and J lost 10 bases. The CDR3 spells CASSLGCGSGSREQFF. The CDR3 DNA reads TGTGCCAGCAGCTTAGGCTGCGGGAGTGGTTCGCGGGAGCAGTTCTTC.

The CDR3 DNA follows: TGTGCCAGCAGTTTCCGGGACTTCTCCTACGAGCAGTACTTC. This encodes CASSFRDFSYEQYF. The V call is TRBV6-2 or TRBV6-3, the J call TRBJ2-7; a possible D gene is TRBD2 (6 bases). This CDR3 has 14 residues. The germline V and J ends were trimmed by 4 bases and 0 bases, with 10 bases remaining between them. CDR1 and CDR2 from the germline V gene are MNHEY and SVGEGT.

This clonotype has at least ten counts. The chain uses TRBV6-5 and TRBJ2-7, with D maybe TRBD1 (6 bases). The V gene lost 8 bases and the J gene lost 3 bases, with 17 bases spanning the gap. CDR1 MNHEY and CDR2 SVGAGI come from the germline V gene. CDR3 length: 14 amino acids. The CDR3 loop is CASVNRVEFYEQYF. CDR3 DNA: TGTGCCAGCGTTAACAGGGTGGAATTCTACGAGCAGTACTTC.

This clonotype showed up many times. The chain is built from TRBV2 and TRBJ2-5; D ambiguous. This CDR3 spans 12 amino acids. Trimming left V 1 base short and J 4 bases short, with 4 bases between. Germline CDR1 SNHLY, CDR2 FYNNEI. The DNA of the CDR3 is TGTGCCAGCAGTGAAGTTTCAGAGACCCAGTACTTC. Its translation: CASSEVSETQYF.

This clonotype was found many times. The chain links TRBV5-1 to TRBJ2-7; D may be TRBD2 (6 bases). CDR3 length: 13 amino acids. Germline V gives CDR1 SGHRS, CDR2 YFSETQ. The ends were cut back, 0 bases at V and 5 bases at J, with 9 bases in the middle. For the CDR3, the DNA is TGCGCCAGCAGCTTGGGCGGGGTGAACGAGCAGTACTTC. Protein: CASSLGGVNEQYF.

This clonotype showed up just a few times. The chain combines TRBV20-1 with TRBJ2-7; 12 nucleotides line up with TRBD2. Per the germline V gene, CDR1 is DFQATT and CDR2 is SNEGSKA (reference sequence). CDR3 length: 20 residues. V dropped 0 bases and J dropped 0; count of bases not matched to a gene: 15. The CDR3: CSARDLGGTSGFPNSYEQYF. The CDR3 DNA reads TGCAGTGCTAGAGATCTCGGGGGGACTAGCGGGTTCCCAAACTCCTACGAGCAGTACTTC.

This clonotype was detected many times. This chain links TRBV11-1 with TRBJ2-1; 15 nucleotides agree with TRBD2. With V trimmed by 2 bases and J by 4 bases, 9 bases remained unmatched. The CDR3 loop spans 19 amino acids. Germline V gene data show CDR1 as SGHAT and CDR2 as FQDESV (reference sequence). The CDR3 DNA follows: TGTGCCAGCAGCTTAAATGCCGGACTAGCGGGAGGGAGATACAATGAGCAGTTCTTC. As protein: CASSLNAGLAGGRYNEQFF.

This clonotype was seen only a few times. Possible read error: a much larger clone is one base away. This chain uses TRBV20-1 with TRBJ2-7, with 7 bases that match TRBD1. The J segment lost 5 bases and the V segment lost 6 bases, leaving 7 bases of the junction unmatched. Germline loops: CDR1 DFQATT, CDR2 SNEGSKA (reference sequence). The CDR3 runs to 12 residues. CDR3 coding DNA: TGCAGTGCACGATATACAGGGGACGAGCAGTACTTC. It specifies CSARYTGDEQYF.

This clonotype was picked up many times. A clone one base away is much larger, so this may be a read error. V usage is TRBV2 and J usage is TRBJ2-7; D uncertain. V was trimmed by 4 bases and J by 2 bases, leaving 0 bases between them. CDR3 size: 10 residues. CDR1 is SNHLY and CDR2 is FYNNEI in the germline V gene. The CDR3 protein is CASSAYEQYF. The DNA for the CDR3 is TGTGCCAGCAGTGCCTACGAGCAGTACTTC.

This clonotype was counted at least ten times. The rearrangement joins TRBV2 to TRBJ2-2; 8 bases fit TRBD1. Trimming cost V 5 bases and J 1 base; bases outside gene matches: 6. CDR1 is SNHLY, CDR2 FYNNEI, per germline. This CDR3 region has 16 residues. CDR3 in amino acids: CASSPKTGENTGELFF. The CDR3 nucleotides read TGTGCCAGCAGTCCCAAGACAGGGGAGAACACCGGGGAGCTGTTTTTT.

As concerns this clonotype: This could be a read error, since a much larger clone is one nucleotide away. The chain couples TRBV12-5 to TRBJ2-1; D might be TRBD2 (5 bases). The tail of the sequence fits TRBJ2-7 better, so the J call may be wrong. In germline, CDR1 is LGHNT, CDR2 FRNRAP. The CDR3 consists of 13 residues. CDR3 coding DNA: TGTGCTAGTGGGCCTAGCTCCTACAATGAGCAGTACTTC. Protein product: CASGPSSYNEQYF.